What follows are 9 T cell receptor beta chains derived from one specimen sequenced in a study of blood T cell repertoires in COVID-19. Assay used: immunoSEQ multiplex PCR; TCRdb lists only in-frame clones, some missing. The sample includes over 65,000 clones, around 82% of them seen just once. Material for sequencing was peripheral blood. Source of these receptors: an elderly man with active COVID-19.

This clone was counted a few times. This chain links TRBV7-6 with TRBJ1-1, with D uncertain. V was clipped by 1 base and J by 5 bases, with 14 bases between them. Germline V lookup: CDR1 SGHVS, CDR2 FNYEAQ. The CDR3 length is 15 residues. CDR3 loop: CASSLEAEAGTEAFF. The CDR3 nucleotides read TGTGCCAGCAGCTTAGAGGCGGAAGCTGGTACTGAAGCTTTCTTT.

The chain combines TRBV30 with TRBJ2-3, with TRBD2 matching 9 bases. The CDR3 sequence is 14 residues long. V lost 4 bases to trimming and J lost 4 bases; unmatched junction nucleotides: 6. Germline CDR1 and CDR2: GTSNPN and SVGIG (reference sequence). CDR3 coding DNA: TGTGCCTGGAAAGCGGGGACTAGCCCAGATACGCAGTATTTT. Translated, it gives CAWKAGTSPDTQYF. Together with reference TRBV30 and TRBJ2-3, the CDR3 gives the full variable domain: SQTIHQWPATLVQPVGSPLSLECTVEGTSNPNLYWYRQAAGRGLQLLFYSVGIGQISSEVPQNLSASRPQDRQFILSSKKLLLSDSGFYLCAWKAGTSPDTQYFGPGTRLTVL.

This clone was observed a few times. V gene TRBV2 combines with J gene TRBJ1-2; 8 nucleotides line up with TRBD1. Germline V gene sequence: CDR1 SNHLY, CDR2 FYNNEI. The CDR3 length is 22 residues. V lost 4 bases, J lost 5 bases, and 30 bases stayed unmatched. CDR3 nucleotides: TGTGCCAGCAGTGGTCCTACTGAACCGGGACAGGATTTACGGGCCCATCGGTATGGCTACACCTTC. Translating gives CASSGPTEPGQDLRAHRYGYTF.

The rearrangement uses TRBV7-2 and TRBJ2-1; 7 bases align to TRBD1. This CDR3 spans 14 amino acids. Trimming took 3 bases from V and 7 from J; bases not matched to a gene: 6. CDR1 and CDR2 (germline): SGHTA, FQGNSA. CDR3 nucleotides: TGTGCCAGCAGCTTGGGACAGCGGCTAAATGAGCAGTTCTTC. This translates into CASSLGQRLNEQFF.

The chain recombines TRBV6-6 with TRBJ2-1, with TRBD2 matching over 8 bases. This CDR3 is 16 amino acids long. Germline CDR1 and CDR2: MNHNY and SVGAGI (reference sequence). The junction had 10 bases not matched to a gene; V was cut back by 6 bases and J by 3 bases. Here the CDR3 reads CASRIKTGGRYNEQFF. The CDR3 region has the DNA TGTGCCAGCAGGATAAAAACGGGGGGGCGCTACAATGAGCAGTTCTTC.

This chain uses TRBV6-5 with TRBJ1-4, with a possible D match to TRBD1 (5 bases). Trimming stripped 2 bases from V and 8 bases from J, with 18 bases between. CDR1 is MNHEY and CDR2 is SVGAGI in the germline V gene. CDR3 length equals 16 residues. CDR3 amino acids: CASSYRVWQGQEKLFF. The DNA of the CDR3 is TGTGCCAGCAGTTACCGTGTGTGGCAGGGTCAGGAAAAACTGTTTTTT.

The chain has TRBV9 and TRBJ2-7; 9 bases map to TRBD1. J was trimmed by 5 bases and V by 0 bases; bases with no gene match: 3. The CDR3 runs to 14 residues. Germline V gene lookup returns CDR1 SGDLS and CDR2 YYNGEE. For the CDR3, the DNA is TGTGCCAGCAGCGTAGGGGACAGGGCTCACGAGCAGTACTTC. Translation: CASSVGDRAHEQYF. Looking up the rest from reference TRBV9 and TRBJ2-7 gives the full variable domain: DSGVTQTPKHLITATGQRVTLRCSPRSGDLSVYWYQQSLDQGLQFLIQYYNGEERAKGNILERFSAQQFPDLHSELNLSSLELGDSALYFCASSVGDRAHEQYFGPGTRLTVT.

CDR3 sequence: CASSLRTPGAYGYTF. The CDR3 region has the DNA TGCGCCAGCAGTCTACGCACCCCAGGGGCCTATGGCTACACCTTC. J is TRBJ1-2 and V is TRBV23-1; a weak D match, TRBD1 (6 bases). TRBV23-1 is classed as an ORF, of uncertain function. The V end was cut by 4 bases, the J end by 4 bases, with 16 bases between. This CDR3 spans 15 amino acids.

This clone was found many times. The rearrangement links TRBV12-5 to TRBJ1-3; a possible D gene is TRBD1 (5 bases). This CDR3 comprises 14 residues. Germline CDR1 and CDR2: LGHNT and FRNRAP. The germline V and J ends were trimmed by 3 bases and 1 base, with 7 bases remaining between them. CDR3 DNA: TGTGCTAGTGGTTTCTACAGGTCTGGAAACACCATATATTTT. This translates into CASGFYRSGNTIYF.